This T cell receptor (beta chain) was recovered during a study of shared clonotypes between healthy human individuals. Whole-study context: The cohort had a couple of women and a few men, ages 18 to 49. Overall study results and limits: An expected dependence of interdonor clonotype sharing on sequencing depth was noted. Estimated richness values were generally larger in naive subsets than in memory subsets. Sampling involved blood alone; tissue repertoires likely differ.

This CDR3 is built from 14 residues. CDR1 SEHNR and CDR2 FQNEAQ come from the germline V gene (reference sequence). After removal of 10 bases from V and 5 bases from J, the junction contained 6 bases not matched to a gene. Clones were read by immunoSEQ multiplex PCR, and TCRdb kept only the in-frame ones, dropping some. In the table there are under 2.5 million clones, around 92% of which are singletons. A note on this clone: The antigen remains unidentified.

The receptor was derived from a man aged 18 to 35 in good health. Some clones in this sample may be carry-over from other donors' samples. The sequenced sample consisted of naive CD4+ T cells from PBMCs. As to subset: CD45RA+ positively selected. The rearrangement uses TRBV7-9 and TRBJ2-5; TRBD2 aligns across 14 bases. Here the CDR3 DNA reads TGTGCCACCGGACTAGCGGGAGGATCGGAGACCCAGTACTTC. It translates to CATGLAGGSETQYF.